The entry below describes one TCR beta chain. What it recognizes is unknown. The V and J ends lost 4 bases and 2 bases, in that order; junction bases with no gene match: 4. This CDR3 has 14 amino acids. CDR1 and CDR2 (germline): SGHNT, YENEEA. These data belong to a study of cytomegalovirus exposure and HLA in healthy donors. Overall study results and limits: Productive rates of about 87% or about 30% were seen for most TCR beta V segments in an earlier analysis. The study found most TCR sequences rare, yet found some public TCRs in many donors.

In the PCR, 60 Vbeta and 13 Jbeta primers were used. Using immunoSEQ multiplex PCR, the repertoire was profiled, and TCRdb retains in-frame clones only, with some absent. The table includes about 140,000 clones, about 80% detected once. The sequence derives from a man in his forties in good health and CMV-seronegative. This chain connects TRBV11-3 to TRBJ2-7; 8 nucleotides match TRBD1. Sequenced: PBMCs. The CDR3 DNA reads TGTGCCAGCAGCTCCGGACAGGGAACCTACGAGCAGTACTTC. Protein sequence: CASSSGQGTYEQYF.